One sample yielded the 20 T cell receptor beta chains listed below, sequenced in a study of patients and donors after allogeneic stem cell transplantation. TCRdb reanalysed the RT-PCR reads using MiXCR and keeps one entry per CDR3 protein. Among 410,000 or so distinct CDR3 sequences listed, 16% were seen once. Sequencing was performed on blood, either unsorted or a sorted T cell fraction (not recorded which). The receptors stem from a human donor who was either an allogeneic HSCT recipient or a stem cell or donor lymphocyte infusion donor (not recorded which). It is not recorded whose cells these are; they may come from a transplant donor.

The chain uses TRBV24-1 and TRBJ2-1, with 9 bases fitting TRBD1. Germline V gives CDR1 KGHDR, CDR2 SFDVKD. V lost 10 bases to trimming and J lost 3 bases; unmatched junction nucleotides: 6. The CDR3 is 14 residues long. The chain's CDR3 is CATGGQGNYNEQFF. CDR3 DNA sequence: TGTGCCACGGGGGGACAGGGTAACTACAATGAGCAGTTCTTC.

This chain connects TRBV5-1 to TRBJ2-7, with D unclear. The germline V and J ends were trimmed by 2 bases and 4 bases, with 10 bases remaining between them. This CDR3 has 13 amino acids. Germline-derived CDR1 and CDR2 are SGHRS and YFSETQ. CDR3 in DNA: TGCGCCAGCAGCTTTCGTCCTATATACGAGCAGTACTTC. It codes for CASSFRPIYEQYF.

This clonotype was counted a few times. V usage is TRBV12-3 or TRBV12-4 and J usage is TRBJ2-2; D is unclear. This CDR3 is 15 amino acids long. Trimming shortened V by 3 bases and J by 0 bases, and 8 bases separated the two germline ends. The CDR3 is CASSLPRPNTGELFF. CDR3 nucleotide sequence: TGTGCCAGCAGTTTGCCCAGGCCGAACACCGGGGAGCTGTTTTTT.

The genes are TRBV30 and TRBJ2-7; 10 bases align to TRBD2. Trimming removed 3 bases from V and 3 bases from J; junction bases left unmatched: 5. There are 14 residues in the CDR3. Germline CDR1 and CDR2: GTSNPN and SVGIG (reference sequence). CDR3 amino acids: CAWRPAGGLYEQYF. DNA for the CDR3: TGTGCCTGGAGACCAGCGGGGGGGCTCTACGAGCAGTACTTC.

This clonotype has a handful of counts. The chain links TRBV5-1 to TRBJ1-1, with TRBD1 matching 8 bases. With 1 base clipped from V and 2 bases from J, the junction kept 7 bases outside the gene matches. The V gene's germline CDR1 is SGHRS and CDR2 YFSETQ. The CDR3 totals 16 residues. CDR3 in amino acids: CASSLRAQGVNTEAFF. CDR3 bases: TGCGCCAGCAGCTTGCGGGCACAGGGGGTTAACACTGAAGCTTTCTTT.

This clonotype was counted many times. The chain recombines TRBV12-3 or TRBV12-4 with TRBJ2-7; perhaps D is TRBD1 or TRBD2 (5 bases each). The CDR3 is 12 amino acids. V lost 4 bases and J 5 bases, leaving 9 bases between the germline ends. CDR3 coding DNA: TGTGCCAGCAGTTCGGGGCGAGACGAGCAGTACTTC. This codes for CASSSGRDEQYF.

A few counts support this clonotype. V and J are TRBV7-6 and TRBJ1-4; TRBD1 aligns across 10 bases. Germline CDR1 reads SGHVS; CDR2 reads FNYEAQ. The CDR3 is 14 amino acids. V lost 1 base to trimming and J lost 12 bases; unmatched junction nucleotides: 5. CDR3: CASSLGDRGRELFF. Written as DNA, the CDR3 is TGTGCCAGCAGCTTAGGAGACAGGGGGCGCGAACTGTTTTTT.

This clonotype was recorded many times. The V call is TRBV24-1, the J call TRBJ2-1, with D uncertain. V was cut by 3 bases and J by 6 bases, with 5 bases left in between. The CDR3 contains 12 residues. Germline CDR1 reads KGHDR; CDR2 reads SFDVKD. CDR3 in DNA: TGTGCCACCAGTGATGTAGGCAATGAGCAGTTCTTC. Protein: CATSDVGNEQFF.

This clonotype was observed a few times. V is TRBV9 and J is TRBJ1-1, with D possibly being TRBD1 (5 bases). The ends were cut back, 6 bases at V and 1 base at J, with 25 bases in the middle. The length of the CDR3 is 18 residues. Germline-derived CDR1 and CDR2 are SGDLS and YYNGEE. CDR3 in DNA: TGTGCCAGCACCCACACCGGGACCCCGATTTTTGAGAACACTGAAGCTTTCTTT. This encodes CASTHTGTPIFENTEAFF.

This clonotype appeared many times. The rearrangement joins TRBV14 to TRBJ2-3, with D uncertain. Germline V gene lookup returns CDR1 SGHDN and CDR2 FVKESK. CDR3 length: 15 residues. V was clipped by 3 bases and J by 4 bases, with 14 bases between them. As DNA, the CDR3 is TGTGCCAGCAGCCAGGCTAGTCCAAGTGCAGATACGCAGTATTTT. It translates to CASSQASPSADTQYF.

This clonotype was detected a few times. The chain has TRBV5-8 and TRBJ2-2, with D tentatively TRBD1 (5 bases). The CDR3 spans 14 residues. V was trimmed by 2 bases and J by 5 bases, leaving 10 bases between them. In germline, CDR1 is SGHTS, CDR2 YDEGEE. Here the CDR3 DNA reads TGTGCCAGCAGCTTAGGCTACAGGACCGGGGAGCTGTTTTTT. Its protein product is CASSLGYRTGELFF. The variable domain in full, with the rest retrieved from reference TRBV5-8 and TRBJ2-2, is EAGVTQSPTHLIKTRGQQATLRCSPISGHTSVYWYQQALGLGLQFLLWYDEGEERNRGNFPPRFSGRQFPNYSSELNVNALELEDSALYLCASSLGYRTGELFFGEGSRLTVL.

CDR3 protein: CASSLGIAGPITGELFF. The CDR3, as DNA: TGTGCCAGCAGCCTCGGGATAGCGGGACCTATTACCGGGGAGCTGTTTTTT. V gene TRBV9 combines with J gene TRBJ2-2; 8 positions agree with TRBD2. The ends lost 4 bases at V and 5 bases at J; junction bases unmatched: 13. CDR1 and CDR2 (germline): SGDLS, YYNGEE. CDR3 length: 17 residues.

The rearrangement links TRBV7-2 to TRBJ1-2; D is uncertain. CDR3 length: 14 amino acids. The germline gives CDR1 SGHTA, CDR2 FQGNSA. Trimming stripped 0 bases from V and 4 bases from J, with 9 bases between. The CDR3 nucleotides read TGTGCCAGCAGCTTAGCTGACTTGGGCTATGGCTACACCTTC. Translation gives CASSLADLGYGYTF.

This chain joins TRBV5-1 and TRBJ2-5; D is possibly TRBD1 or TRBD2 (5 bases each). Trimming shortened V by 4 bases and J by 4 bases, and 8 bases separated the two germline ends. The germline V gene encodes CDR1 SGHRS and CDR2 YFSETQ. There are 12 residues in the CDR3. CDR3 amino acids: CASSRDGETQYF. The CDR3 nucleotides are TGCGCCAGCAGCCGGGACGGAGAGACCCAGTACTTC.

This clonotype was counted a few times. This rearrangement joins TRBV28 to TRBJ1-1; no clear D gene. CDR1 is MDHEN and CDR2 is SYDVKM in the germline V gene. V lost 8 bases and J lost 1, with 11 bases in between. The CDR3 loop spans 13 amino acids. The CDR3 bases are TGTGCCAGCGGCGGGAGGTGGAACACTGAAGCTTTCTTT. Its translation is CASGGRWNTEAFF.

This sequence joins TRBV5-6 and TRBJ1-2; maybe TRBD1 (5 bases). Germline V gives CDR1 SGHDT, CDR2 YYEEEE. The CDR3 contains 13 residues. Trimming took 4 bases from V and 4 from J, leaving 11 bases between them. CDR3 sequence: CASSPGGAYGYTF. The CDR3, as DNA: TGTGCCAGCAGCCCAGGAGGGGCCTATGGCTACACCTTC.

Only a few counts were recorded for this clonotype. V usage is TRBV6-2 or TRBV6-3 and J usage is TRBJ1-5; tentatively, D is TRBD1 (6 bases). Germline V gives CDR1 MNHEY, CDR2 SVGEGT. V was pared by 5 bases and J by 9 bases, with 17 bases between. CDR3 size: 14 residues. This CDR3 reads CASSAQGHLGPQHF. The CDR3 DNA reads TGTGCCAGCAGTGCCCAGGGACACCTTGGGCCCCAGCATTTT.

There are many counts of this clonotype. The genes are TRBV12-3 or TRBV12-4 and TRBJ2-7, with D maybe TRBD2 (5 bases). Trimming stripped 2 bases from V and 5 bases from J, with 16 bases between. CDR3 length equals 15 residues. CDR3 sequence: CASSLLAGRGNEQYF. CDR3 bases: TGTGCCAGCAGTTTACTCGCGGGCAGAGGAAACGAGCAGTACTTC.

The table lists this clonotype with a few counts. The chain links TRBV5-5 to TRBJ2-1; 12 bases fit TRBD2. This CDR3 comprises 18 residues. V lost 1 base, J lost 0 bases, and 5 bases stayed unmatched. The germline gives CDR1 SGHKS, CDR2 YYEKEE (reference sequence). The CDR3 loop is CASSLRLAGVSSYNEQFF. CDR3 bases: TGTGCCAGCAGCTTGAGACTAGCGGGGGTTTCCTCCTACAATGAGCAGTTCTTC.

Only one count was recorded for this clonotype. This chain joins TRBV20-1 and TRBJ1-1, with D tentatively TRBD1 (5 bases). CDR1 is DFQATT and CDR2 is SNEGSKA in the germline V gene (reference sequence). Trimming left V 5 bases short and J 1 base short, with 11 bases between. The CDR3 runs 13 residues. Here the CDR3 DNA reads TGCAGTGCTGGGGGGGGTCGGAACACTGAAGCTTTCTTT. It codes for CSAGGGRNTEAFF.